This T cell receptor (beta chain) comes out of a study of blood T cell repertoires in COVID-19. Across the whole study: Acute and convalescent COVID-19 samples came from the United States, Italy and Spain. Sample material is recorded as cDNA or gDNA derived from T cells, B-cell-depleted T cells, or PBMCs.

Clones were read by immunoSEQ multiplex PCR, and TCRdb kept only the in-frame ones, dropping some. The sample holds approximately 220,000 clones, 75% to 85% seen once. The CDR3 covers 14 residues. Germline CDR1 and CDR2: MNHEY and SVGAGI. The age range of participants was about 18 to 90 years, with residence in about 25 US areas. Sequencing was carried out using PBMCs or T cells enriched from blood (not recorded which). This sequence joins TRBV6-5 and TRBJ2-5, with 7 bases lining up with TRBD1. The TCR originated in a woman aged 40 to 50 with acute COVID-19. CDR3 amino acids: CVTGVGLGLETQYF. CDR3 nucleotides: TGTGTCACAGGGGTGGGTTTGGGTTTGGAGACCCAGTACTTC.